A selection of T cell receptor beta chains follows, all from one sample in a study of blood T cells in healthy people across ages. TCRdb re-called the 5' RACE reads through MiXCR, storing one row per CDR3 protein. The sample consists of about 1.1 million distinct CDR3 sequences, less than 45% of them appearing once. Source material: blood. These receptors originate from a man between 18 and 29 years old in good health. Each CDR3 is given with its conserved first and last residue. The order of the fields is J gene, V gene, D gene, CDR3 protein. D genes are given only for firm matches.

J: TRBJ2-1; V: TRBV20-1; D: -; CDR3: CSARVAEKYNEQFF
J: TRBJ2-7; V: TRBV7-2; D: TRBD1; CDR3: CASSLYRTGAGYEQYF
J: TRBJ2-7; V: TRBV20-1; D: -; CDR3: CSAVNGRALVEQYF
J: TRBJ2-3; V: TRBV20-1; D: -; CDR3: CSARDSQRGTDTQYF
J: TRBJ1-5; V: TRBV20-1; D: -; CDR3: CSARAGYSGQPQHF
J: TRBJ1-2; V: TRBV2; D: -; CDR3: CASSVLYGYTF
J: TRBJ2-7; V: TRBV29-1; D: -; CDR3: CSVAVGLSYEQYF
J: TRBJ2-1; V: TRBV12-3/TRBV12-4; D: TRBD1; CDR3: CATTTGQHMEQFF
J: TRBJ2-3; V: TRBV20-1; D: -; CDR3: CSAGSGRTDTDTQYF
J: TRBJ2-2; V: TRBV7-2; D: -; CDR3: CASSLGEIGELFF
J: -; V: TRBV12-3/TRBV12-4; D: -; CDR3: CASSSYRDEQYF
J: TRBJ1-2; V: TRBV29-1; D: TRBD1; CDR3: CSVDEGGQNYGYTF
J: TRBJ2-5; V: TRBV11-2; D: -; CDR3: CASSLDWKDIRDEQYF
J: TRBJ2-1; V: TRBV4-3; D: -; CDR3: CASSQVGARGLEQFF
J: TRBJ2-1; V: TRBV27; D: TRBD1; CDR3: CASSPGQGAPNEQFF
J: TRBJ1-5; V: TRBV7-2; D: -; CDR3: CASSFTGPNQPQHF
J: TRBJ1-2; V: TRBV4-3; D: TRBD1; CDR3: CASSQDYGQGTYGYTF
J: TRBJ2-1; V: TRBV6-4; D: TRBD1; CDR3: CASSDWTGGDEQFF
J: TRBJ1-5; V: TRBV21-1; D: -; CDR3: CASSTLRDNDSNQPQHF
J: TRBJ2-3; V: TRBV6-4; D: -; CDR3: CASSVSTGSDTQYF
J: TRBJ1-5; V: TRBV20-1; D: -; CDR3: CSALSSRQASNQPQHF
J: TRBJ2-3; V: TRBV5-1; D: -; CDR3: CASKTSVTDTQYF
J: TRBJ2-3; V: TRBV18; D: TRBD1; CDR3: CASLRDRDPDTQYF
J: TRBJ1-2; V: TRBV25-1; D: -; CDR3: CASRPDKDYGYTF
J: TRBJ1-4; V: TRBV4-1; D: TRBD1; CDR3: CASSHIGQGVANEKLFF
J: TRBJ2-5; V: TRBV5-1; D: -; CDR3: CASNRNPGETQYF
J: TRBJ2-3; V: TRBV20-1; D: -; CDR3: CSAQSRLRFGDTQYF
J: TRBJ1-6; V: TRBV4-3; D: -; CDR3: CASSQDRKRGGSPLHF
J: TRBJ1-2; V: TRBV7-2; D: -; CDR3: CASSLAGYTPGDYGYTF
J: TRBJ1-5; V: TRBV6-5; D: -; CDR3: CASRRLQGNQPQHF
J: TRBJ2-6; V: TRBV10-3; D: -; CDR3: CAIGSSSGANVLTF
J: TRBJ1-6; V: TRBV25-1; D: TRBD1; CDR3: CASSEGDRGVPYNSPLHF
J: TRBJ2-3; V: TRBV2; D: TRBD2; CDR3: CASSGPSGSSTDTQYF
J: TRBJ2-1; V: TRBV7-2; D: -; CDR3: CASRNKGGAYNEQFF
J: TRBJ2-1; V: TRBV28; D: TRBD1; CDR3: CASSSDREDEQFF
J: TRBJ1-4; V: TRBV10-3; D: -; CDR3: CAISEGRCGLFF
J: TRBJ2-5; V: TRBV12-3/TRBV12-4; D: TRBD2; CDR3: CASSFREASETQYF
J: TRBJ2-5; V: TRBV6-1; D: TRBD2; CDR3: CASSESLAGGQETQYF
J: TRBJ2-1; V: TRBV4-2; D: -; CDR3: CASSQDRGVDNEQFF
J: TRBJ2-7; V: TRBV20-1; D: -; CDR3: CSANRASSYNEQYF
J: TRBJ2-1; V: TRBV20-1; D: -; CDR3: CGATTRRNEQFF
J: TRBJ1-1; V: TRBV20-1; D: -; CDR3: CSALDRGGLKLSAMAFF
J: TRBJ1-4; V: TRBV5-1; D: TRBD1; CDR3: CASSFTGGEKLFF
J: TRBJ1-4; V: TRBV9; D: -; CDR3: CASSGGREDEKLFF
J: TRBJ2-3; V: TRBV7-3; D: -; CDR3: CASSLGVERDTQYF
J: TRBJ2-3; V: TRBV7-9; D: -; CDR3: CASTHDRDLTDTQYF
J: TRBJ1-1; V: TRBV7-9; D: -; CDR3: CASSAGGENTEAFF
J: TRBJ1-2; V: TRBV14; D: -; CDR3: CASSRQTGTNYGYTF
J: TRBJ2-4; V: TRBV20-1; D: TRBD2; CDR3: CSARVGLAGGLAKNIQYF
J: TRBJ2-2; V: TRBV12-3/TRBV12-4; D: -; CDR3: CASSLERTNTGELFF
J: TRBJ2-1; V: TRBV29-1; D: -; CDR3: CSVGGDEQFF
J: TRBJ2-5; V: TRBV9; D: -; CDR3: CASSVNGARETQYF
J: TRBJ1-2; V: TRBV20-1; D: TRBD1; CDR3: CSARGEWGTGNGYTF